The 13 T cell receptor beta chains below all came from one sample that was sequenced in a study of Graves' ophthalmopathy and Graves' hyperthyroidism. From RNA, the CDR3 regions of TCR beta chains were amplified and sequenced. HTBI-primed RT-PCR formed the first round, and a multiplex PCR formed the second. TCRdb re-derived calls from the multiplex PCR reads in MiXCR, one entry per CDR3 protein. The repertoire includes over 500,000 distinct CDR3 sequences, approximately 22% of them detected once, and about 6.6% sits in the top ten. Sequenced: peripheral blood. These receptors were obtained from a woman between 18 and 30 years old with stable Graves' hyperthyroidism. Some clones in this sample may be carry-over from other donors' samples.

The rearrangement joins TRBV7-9 to TRBJ2-7, with 13 bases identical to TRBD2. This CDR3 region has 15 residues. With V trimmed by 6 bases and J by 4 bases, 6 bases remained unmatched. The germline V gene encodes CDR1 SEHNR and CDR2 FQNEAQ (reference sequence). CDR3 DNA: TGTGCCAGCAGGGCTGGACTAGCGGGAGTGTACGAGCAGTACTTC. This codes for CASRAGLAGVYEQYF.

The chain combines TRBV30 with TRBJ1-2, with 7 positions matching TRBD1. V lost 3 bases, J lost 7 bases, and 11 bases stayed unmatched. The CDR3 sequence is 14 residues long. CDR1 and CDR2 from the germline V gene are GTSNPN and SVGIG (reference sequence). CDR3 nucleotide sequence: TGTGCCTGGAGCTCCGGACAGGCCTCGGGTGGCTACACCTTC. It yields the protein CAWSSGQASGGYTF.

The chain has TRBV2 and TRBJ1-1, with D tentatively TRBD1 (5 bases). CDR1 is SNHLY and CDR2 is FYNNEI in the germline V gene. V lost 7 bases, J lost 1 base, and 13 bases lay in between. The CDR3 is 14 amino acids. The CDR3 DNA sequence: TGTGCCAGCACAATGGCTGGGGGGAACACTGAAGCTTTCTTT. It is translated as CASTMAGGNTEAFF.

This sequence joins TRBV29-1 and TRBJ2-5; D is undetermined. This CDR3 comprises 13 residues. V lost 3 bases and J lost 1, with 9 bases in between. Per germline, CDR1 SQVTM and CDR2 ANQGSEA. CDR3 bases: TGCAGCGTTGATCTATGGGGCCAAGAGACCCAGTACTTC. Its protein product is CSVDLWGQETQYF.

This clonotype has at least ten counts. This chain connects TRBV30 to TRBJ1-6; D gene ambiguous. This CDR3 contains 15 residues. Germline CDR1 GTSNPN, CDR2 SVGIG (reference sequence). The V gene lost 4 bases and the J gene lost 0 bases, with 10 bases spanning the gap. The CDR3 region has the DNA TGTGCCTGGACCGGCCTAAACTCCTATAATTCACCCCTCCACTTT. This gives the protein CAWTGLNSYNSPLHF. Together with reference TRBV30 and TRBJ1-6, the CDR3 gives the full variable domain: SQTIHQWPATLVQPVGSPLSLECTVEGTSNPNLYWYRQAAGRGLQLLFYSVGIGQISSEVPQNLSASRPQDRQFILSSKKLLLSDSGFYLCAWTGLNSYNSPLHFGNGTRLTVT.

This clonotype appeared many times. The chain is built from TRBV24-1 and TRBJ1-1; 8 positions match TRBD1. The J segment lost 5 bases and the V segment lost 5 bases, leaving 12 bases of the junction unmatched. Germline-derived CDR1 and CDR2 are KGHDR and SFDVKD. The CDR3 consists of 16 residues. The CDR3 nucleotides read TGTGCCACCAGTGCGGCAGGGGGCGGTCGGGTGACTGAAGCTTTCTTT. Translation: CATSAAGGGRVTEAFF.

The sample holds many counts of this clonotype. This chain connects TRBV6-5 to TRBJ2-2; D is possibly TRBD1 or TRBD2 (6 bases each). The CDR3 contains 13 residues. CDR1 and CDR2 from the germline V gene are MNHEY and SVGAGI. The ends were cut back, 8 bases at V and 7 bases at J, with 14 bases in the middle. The CDR3 loop reads CASGGPGIGELFF. The CDR3 DNA follows: TGTGCCAGCGGGGGGCCTGGGATCGGGGAGCTGTTTTTT.

This clonotype was counted many times. V is TRBV6-2 or TRBV6-3 and J is TRBJ1-6; 10 nucleotides agree with TRBD1. V shed 6 bases, J shed 0 bases, and the junction held 14 bases outside the gene matches. There are 20 residues in the CDR3. Germline V gene data show CDR1 as MNHEY and CDR2 as SVGEGT. CDR3 in amino acids: CASSPTPGTGVNSYNSPLHF. For the CDR3, the DNA is TGTGCCAGCAGCCCCACTCCTGGGACAGGGGTGAACTCCTATAATTCACCCCTCCACTTT.

The rearrangement uses TRBV20-1 and TRBJ2-5; D remains unclear. V dropped 0 bases and J dropped 2 bases, with 10 bases sitting between them. This CDR3 is built from 14 residues. Germline CDR1 is DFQATT and CDR2 is SNEGSKA (reference sequence). CDR3 residues: CSARDSRVQETQYF. As DNA, the CDR3 is TGCAGTGCTAGAGATTCAAGAGTTCAAGAGACCCAGTACTTC.

This clonotype was picked up many times. The chain combines TRBV6-5 with TRBJ2-5; maybe TRBD1 (6 bases). Germline values: CDR1 MNHEY, CDR2 SVGAGI. This CDR3 spans 16 amino acids. V lost 7 bases and J lost 3, with 21 bases in between. The CDR3 DNA sequence: TGTGCCAGCACTACTCGAGGACAGCTGTTCGAAGAGACCCAGTACTTC. It encodes CASTTRGQLFEETQYF.

In this sample, this clonotype turned up many times. The chain carries TRBV30 and TRBJ1-1; D is ambiguous. Germline values: CDR1 GTSNPN, CDR2 SVGIG (reference sequence). The CDR3 has 14 amino acids. V lost 7 bases and J 0 bases, leaving 15 bases between the germline ends. The CDR3 nucleotides are TGTGCCTTCCCTCGCGGACCCATGAACACTGAAGCTTTCTTT. Residues: CAFPRGPMNTEAFF.

V is TRBV28 and J is TRBJ1-2; TRBD1 is a possible D gene (6 bases). Germline loops: CDR1 MDHEN, CDR2 SYDVKM. V was cut by 7 bases and J by 4 bases, with 16 bases left in between. The CDR3 spans 14 residues. The CDR3 DNA reads TGTGCCAGCAACCCCAGGACAGACGGCTATGGCTACACCTTC. It is translated as CASNPRTDGYGYTF.

This clonotype was recorded at least ten times. V usage is TRBV19 and J usage is TRBJ1-5, with 7 bases fitting TRBD1. Germline CDR1 LNHDA, CDR2 SQIVND (reference sequence). This CDR3 spans 14 amino acids. With V trimmed by 5 bases and J by 4 bases, 5 bases remained unmatched. CDR3 sequence: CASSLTGENQPQHF. Here the CDR3 DNA reads TGTGCCAGTAGTCTTACAGGGGAGAATCAGCCCCAGCATTTT.